The rows below give T cell receptor beta chains drawn from one sample of a study of T cell clonotyping in hematopoietic cell transplantation. Assay: immunoSEQ multiplex PCR; the TCRdb copy retains only in-frame clones and omits some. The sample has roughly 50,000 clones, around 86% seen once. Sequenced here: peripheral blood mononuclear cells, sampled before stem cell transplant. These receptors came from a man aged 55 to 69 with biphenotypic leukemia. Some clones in this sample may be carry-over from other donors' samples. Both conserved end residues are part of each CDR3. The D gene is left open where the match is weak.

>NA|TRBJ2-7|TRBV19
CASSGYEDEQYF
>TRBD2|TRBJ2-1|TRBV7-3
CASSAGLAGDREQFF
>NA|TRBJ2-5|TRBV6-6
CASSYAVGETQYF
>TRBD1|TRBJ2-1|TRBV5-1
CASSSPRTGTYNEQFF
>NA|TRBJ1-5|TRBV2
CASSVTGTAVQPQHF
>TRBD1|TRBJ1-5|TRBV7-2
CASSLRTGRAEPQHF
>NA|TRBJ2-1|TRBV30
CAWSVYNEQFF
>TRBD1|TRBJ1-4|TRBV28
CASRPVPGQGAEKLFF
>TRBD1|TRBJ2-7|TRBV7-9
CASSPPGTGAGTNEQYF
>NA|TRBJ2-3|TRBV6-5
CASSYTAGGGTQYF
>TRBD2|TRBJ2-6|TRBV4-1
CASRQSHRPGLVPGANVLTF
>NA|TRBJ1-2|TRBV5-6
CASSFHSGIYGYTF
>NA|TRBJ2-7|TRBV5-8
CASSSEIPLYEQYF
>NA|TRBJ2-2|TRBV19
CASSKALREGTGELFF
>NA|TRBJ1-1|TRBV5-8
CASRGGTANTEAFF
>NA|TRBJ2-7|TRBV6-6
CASSYGGNEQYF
>TRBD1|TRBJ2-2|TRBV6-5
CATNRDRDTGELFF
>NA|TRBJ2-7|TRBV30
CAWSGVYEQYF
>NA|TRBJ2-7|TRBV5-6
CASSLTRYYEQYF
>NA|TRBJ1-1|TRBV27
CASSGQWNTEAFF
>NA|TRBJ2-2|TRBV6-5
CAARGDNTGELFF
>TRBD1|TRBJ1-2|TRBV7-9
CAWGTGELKVGYTF
>NA|TRBJ2-7|TRBV5-1
CASTRAEIGYEQYF
>NA|TRBJ1-5|TRBV10-2
CASSGGDQPQHF
>TRBD1|TRBJ1-2|TRBV7-9
CASSLVGQWGYTF
>NA|TRBJ2-7|TRBV5-1
CASSSGPGSYEQYF
>NA|TRBJ1-4|TRBV28
CASSSPQDLNEKLFF
>TRBD2|TRBJ2-1|TRBV7-2
CASSSGLAGVNEQFF
>TRBD1|TRBJ2-7|TRBV30
CAWSLGTGAEGYEQYF
>NA|TRBJ2-2|TRBV30
CAWREGVGSTGELFF
>TRBD1|TRBJ2-7|TRBV11-2
CASRTGVGLYEQYF
>NA|TRBJ1-2|TRBV7-2
CASSLVDYGYTF
>TRBD1|TRBJ2-7|TRBV29-1
CSGGQGGEQYF
>NA|TRBJ1-2|TRBV15
CATSHNYQGFGYTF
>NA|TRBJ2-1|TRBV4-1
CASSQDGIYNEQFF
>NA|TRBJ2-7|TRBV10-3
CATEGGPNTYEQYF
>NA|TRBJ2-1|TRBV28
CASNNLGYNEQFF